The text below deals with one T cell receptor (beta chain). These data come from a study of blood T cell repertoires in COVID-19. Overall study: The analysed material was cDNA or gDNA that came from T cells, B-cell-depleted T cells, or PBMCs.

Germline-derived CDR1 and CDR2 are SGHRS and YFSETQ. The CDR3 extends over 15 amino acids. V dropped 2 bases and J dropped 5; count of bases not matched to a gene: 10. Per the original data handling: For nucleated cells, counts were estimated from reference gene primer amplification. Profiled with immunoSEQ multiplex PCR; TCRdb holds only in-frame clones, not every one. V and J calls and clone size are copied from that table; D and trimming were computed from the DNA. The data show about 51,000 clones, around 90% seen once. The chain couples TRBV5-1 to TRBJ2-7; the match to TRBD1 covers 7 bases. Material for sequencing was peripheral blood. The receptor was derived from a man aged 45 to 65 with active COVID-19. The chain's CDR3 is CASSLGRTGYDEQYF. For the CDR3, the DNA is TGCGCCAGCAGCTTAGGAAGGACAGGCTACGACGAGCAGTACTTC.